This TCR beta chain was obtained from a study of blood T cells in healthy people across ages. Study-wide findings and caveats: A strong correlation between TCR beta diversity and naive T cell percentage was seen.

The junction had 15 bases not matched to a gene; V was cut back by 8 bases and J by 3 bases. Germline V CDR1 and CDR2: SQVTM, ANQGSEA. The CDR3 totals 16 residues. With a J-beta primer mix and a sample-barcoded 5' primer, a second PCR ran about 6 to 11 cycles. TCRdb passed the 5' RACE reads through MiXCR, listing each CDR3 protein once. The sample holds about 1.4 million distinct CDR3 sequences, around 55% seen once. Details on this clonotype: Antigen: not known.

This chain joins TRBV29-1 and TRBJ2-1, with 8 bases that match TRBD2. The source is a man between 18 and 35 years old in good health. The sample taken for sequencing was blood. CDR3 sequence reads: CSIGGETSGSYNEQFF. The DNA of the CDR3 is TGCAGCATAGGGGGGGAAACTAGCGGAAGCTACAATGAGCAGTTCTTC.